Listed here are 11 T cell receptor beta chains from one sample, sequenced in a study of T-cell memory formation after mild COVID-19. One entry per CDR3 protein results from TCRdb running MiXCR on the 5' RACE reads. In the table there are about 280,000 distinct CDR3 sequences, around 8% of which are singletons. Sequencing input: PBMCs or a T cell subset sorted from them (not recorded which). All receptors derive from a man aged 18 to 35 who had mild COVID-19 (a few samples of this study predate the infection). Cell type and time point are not known.

There are many counts of this clonotype. This chain joins TRBV5-4 and TRBJ2-7; no clear D gene. The V end was cut by 2 bases, the J end by 7 bases, with 13 bases between. CDR3 length: 13 residues. Looked up from germline, CDR1 is SGHNT and CDR2 is YYREEE (reference sequence). This chain's CDR3 is CASSFFDTREQYF. CDR3 sequence (DNA): TGTGCCAGCAGCTTCTTCGATACTCGGGAGCAGTACTTC.

The chain has TRBV19 and TRBJ2-1; TRBD1 aligns across 9 bases. V lost 7 bases and J lost 3; bases outside the gene matches: 7. There are 15 residues in the CDR3. Germline-derived CDR1 and CDR2 are LNHDA and SQIVND (reference sequence). Written as DNA, the CDR3 is TGTGCCAGTACGGGGGACAGGGATGGCTACAATGAGCAGTTCTTC. Its translation is CASTGDRDGYNEQFF.

This chain uses TRBV20-1 with TRBJ2-3, with TRBD2 matching 8 bases. Looked up from germline, CDR1 is DFQATT and CDR2 is SNEGSKA (reference sequence). The J segment lost 6 bases and the V segment lost 1 base, leaving 3 bases of the junction unmatched. CDR3 length: 13 amino acids. The CDR3 is CSARVPSGDTQYF. CDR3 coding DNA: TGCAGTGCTAGAGTGCCTAGCGGGGATACGCAGTATTTT.

This clonotype has a count of ten or more. V is TRBV7-9 and J is TRBJ2-7, with D uncertain. The CDR3 is made up of 15 amino acids. The V and J ends lost 5 bases and 2 bases respectively, with 16 bases between them. Germline loops: CDR1 SEHNR, CDR2 FQNEAQ (reference sequence). CDR3 amino acids: CASSPRRIGPYEQYF. The CDR3 region has the DNA TGTGCCAGCAGCCCCCGTCGGATTGGGCCCTACGAGCAGTACTTC.

This clonotype was counted between two and nine times. This chain joins TRBV7-9 and TRBJ1-4; TRBD1 agrees at 7 bases. This CDR3 spans 14 amino acids. With 4 bases clipped from V and 8 bases from J, the junction kept 7 bases outside the gene matches. Germline CDR1 and CDR2: SEHNR and FQNEAQ (reference sequence). This CDR3 reads CASSSGKDREKLFF. The CDR3 nucleotides are TGTGCCAGCAGCTCAGGCAAGGACAGGGAAAAACTGTTTTTT.

This clonotype was seen a handful of times. The chain uses TRBV12-3 or TRBV12-4 and TRBJ2-3, with TRBD1 identical over 7 bases. The CDR3 runs 14 residues. Trimming removed 6 bases from V and 2 bases from J; junction bases left unmatched: 5. CDR3 amino acids: CASRLTGFTDTQYF. As DNA, the CDR3 is TGTGCCAGCAGGCTGACAGGGTTCACAGATACGCAGTATTTT.

The CDR3: CASSRGGGGTDTQYF. CDR3 in DNA: TGTGCCAGCAGCCGAGGTGGGGGGGGCACAGATACGCAGTATTTT. The chain is built from TRBV27 and TRBJ2-3; 7 bases are a match to TRBD2. The CDR3 loop spans 15 amino acids. V trimming: 6 bases; J trimming: 1 base; junction bases outside the gene matches: 7. Germline CDR1 is MNHEY and CDR2 is SMNVEV (reference sequence).

The rearrangement links TRBV11-2 to TRBJ2-3, with 7 bases lining up with TRBD2. The germline V gene has CDR1 SGHAT and CDR2 FQNNGV. V lost 2 bases, J lost 0 bases, and 5 bases stayed unmatched. CDR3 length: 16 amino acids. Here the CDR3 DNA reads TGTGCCAGCAGCTTAAACGGAGCGGGGAGCACAGATACGCAGTATTTT. Its protein product is CASSLNGAGSTDTQYF.

This sequence joins TRBV4-2 and TRBJ1-2, with 8 bases fitting TRBD1. Germline V gene lookup returns CDR1 LGHNA and CDR2 YNFKEQ. CDR3 length: 16 amino acids. V shed 0 bases, J shed 5 bases, and the junction held 8 bases outside the gene matches. This CDR3 reads CASSQDFDGQGYGYTF. The CDR3 nucleotides read TGTGCCAGCAGCCAAGATTTTGACGGACAGGGATATGGCTACACCTTC.

This clonotype was counted between two and nine times. The gene calls are TRBV24-1 and TRBJ2-7, with D perhaps TRBD1 or TRBD2 (5 bases each). Looked up from germline, CDR1 is KGHDR and CDR2 is SFDVKD. The CDR3 spans 14 residues. Trimming left V 2 bases short and J 4 bases short, with 11 bases between. CDR3 region: CATSDWLGEYEQYF. The CDR3 coding sequence is TGTGCCACCAGTGATTGGCTGGGGGAATACGAGCAGTACTTC.

The genes are TRBV5-1 and TRBJ2-5; TRBD2 agrees at 13 bases. Germline values: CDR1 SGHRS, CDR2 YFSETQ. The CDR3 runs 16 residues. V shed 4 bases and J 3 bases; nucleotides not matched to a gene: 6. This CDR3 is CASSPPTSGGEETQYF. The CDR3, as DNA: TGCGCCAGCAGCCCGCCTACTAGCGGGGGGGAAGAGACCCAGTACTTC.